What follows are 27 T cell receptor beta chains derived from one specimen sequenced in a study of early T cells in non-severe SARS-CoV-2 infection. TCRdb recomputed calls from the 5' RACE reads with MiXCR, one row per CDR3 protein. The sample includes under 90,000 distinct CDR3 sequences, approximately 13% seen only once; the top ten take 6%. Sequencing input: whole blood. The receptors were gathered from an adult who was a healthcare worker with PCR-confirmed SARS-CoV-2 infection or an uninfected control (not recorded which).

This clonotype was found a few times. This chain joins TRBV9 and TRBJ2-2; 8 bases are shared with TRBD1. The germline gives CDR1 SGDLS, CDR2 YYNGEE. This CDR3 has 14 amino acids. Unmatched junction bases numbered 4, after V lost 4 bases and J lost 5 bases. For the CDR3, the DNA is TGTGCCAGCAGCACGACAGGGGCAACCGGGGAGCTGTTTTTT. Its translation: CASSTTGATGELFF.

This clonotype has only a few counts. The chain joins TRBV5-1 to TRBJ2-5, with TRBD2 matching over 7 bases. After removal of 4 bases from V and 1 base from J, the junction contained 7 bases not matched to a gene. CDR1 SGHRS and CDR2 YFSETQ come from the germline V gene. This CDR3 spans 15 amino acids. The chain's CDR3 is CASSVGRGSQETQYF. CDR3 DNA sequence: TGCGCCAGCAGCGTGGGGCGGGGGTCCCAAGAGACCCAGTACTTC.

By its share, this clonotype is medium-sized. CDR3 bases: TGCGCCAGCAGCCTCTCCGACGGGACAGGGTCTGGAAACACCATATATTTT. Translation: CASSLSDGTGSGNTIYF. The V gene is TRBV4-1, the J gene TRBJ1-3, with 9 nucleotides matching TRBD1. Germline assignment: CDR1 MGHRA and CDR2 YSYEKL. With V trimmed by 4 bases and J by 1 base, 8 bases remained unmatched. The CDR3 length is 17 residues.

This clonotype was observed at least ten times. The chain links TRBV11-2 to TRBJ1-4; TRBD1 agrees at 7 bases. V was pared by 3 bases and J by 10 bases, with 8 bases of the junction left unmatched. The CDR3 totals 14 residues. Per germline, CDR1 SGHAT and CDR2 FQNNGV. The CDR3 is CASSFRQGIGKLFF. CDR3 bases: TGTGCCAGCAGCTTTCGACAGGGAATCGGAAAACTGTTTTTT. Full variable domain (remainder filled in from reference TRBV11-2 and TRBJ1-4): EAGVAQSPRYKIIEKRQSVAFWCNPISGHATLYWYQQILGQGPKLLIQFQNNGVVDDSQLPKDRFSAERLKGVDSTLKIQPAKLEDSAVYLCASSFRQGIGKLFFGSGTQLSVL.

In this sample, this clonotype turned up a few times. CDR3 in DNA: TGTGCCAGCAGCTTAACTCAAGTCAGGGGGAGTGAAGCTTTCTTT. Amino acids: CASSLTQVRGSEAFF. V is TRBV7-2 and J is TRBJ1-1, with TRBD1 matching over 7 bases. The CDR3 extends over 15 amino acids. CDR1 and CDR2 from the germline V gene are SGHTA and FQGNSA. V lost 2 bases, J lost 7 bases, and 10 bases stayed unmatched. Full variable domain (remainder filled in from reference TRBV7-2 and TRBJ1-1): GAGVSQSPSNKVTEKGKDVELRCDPISGHTALYWYRQSLGQGLEFLIYFQGNSAPDKSGLPSDRFSAERTGGSVSTLTIQRTQQEDSAVYLCASSLTQVRGSEAFFGQGTRLTVV.

In this sample, this clonotype turned up many times. This rearrangement joins TRBV6-5 to TRBJ1-1; the D gene is possibly TRBD1 (5 bases). Trimming shortened V by 7 bases and J by 1 base, and 10 bases separated the two germline ends. CDR1 and CDR2 (germline): MNHEY, SVGAGI. The CDR3 totals 13 residues. The DNA of the CDR3 is TGTGCCAGCACCAGACAGACGAACACTGAAGCTTTCTTT. It specifies CASTRQTNTEAFF.

This clonotype was seen at least ten times. The rearrangement uses TRBV4-1 and TRBJ2-7; possible D gene TRBD1, 7 bases. The CDR3 covers 16 residues. Trimming took 1 base from V and 2 from J, leaving 15 bases between them. Looked up from germline, CDR1 is MGHRA and CDR2 is YSYEKL. DNA of the CDR3: TGCGCCAGCAGCCAAGGGGACTTCGGGACAGCCTACGAGCAGTACTTC. Translation: CASSQGDFGTAYEQYF.

The chain joins TRBV7-6 to TRBJ1-3; a weak D match, TRBD1 (5 bases). Germline V gene sequence: CDR1 SGHVS, CDR2 FNYEAQ. There are 14 residues in the CDR3. The V end lost 8 bases, the J end lost 0 bases, and 11 bases lay between the germline ends. The CDR3 DNA follows: TGTGCCAGCGCGAGGGGCCACTCTGGAAACACCATATATTTT. It encodes CASARGHSGNTIYF.

The chain uses TRBV28 and TRBJ2-7; D may be TRBD1 or TRBD2 (5 bases each). The CDR3 runs 13 residues. Germline values: CDR1 MDHEN, CDR2 SYDVKM. Trimming pared 8 bases from V and 5 bases from J, leaving 16 bases between. This CDR3 is CASQTGTLNEQYF. DNA of the CDR3: TGTGCCAGCCAGACCGGGACCTTGAACGAGCAGTACTTC.

The V call is TRBV11-1, the J call TRBJ1-6, with 8 bases that match TRBD1. Unmatched junction bases numbered 7, after V lost 5 bases and J lost 7 bases. There are 15 residues in the CDR3. Germline CDR1 reads SGHAT; CDR2 reads FQDESV (reference sequence). For the CDR3, the DNA is TGTGCCAGCAGCCAGAGGACAGGGCCAAATTCACCCCTCCACTTT. Translated: CASSQRTGPNSPLHF.

This clonotype appeared many times. The genes are TRBV5-1 and TRBJ1-3; D gene unclear. Trimming took off 2 bases at V and 0 bases at J, with 9 bases between the two ends. CDR1 is SGHRS, CDR2 YFSETQ, per germline. The CDR3 covers 15 residues. In nucleotides, the CDR3 is TGCGCCAGCAGCTTCAACTGGATCTCTGGAAACACCATATATTTT. Translation: CASSFNWISGNTIYF.

This clonotype showed up just a few times. V gene TRBV18 combines with J gene TRBJ1-5, with D possibly being TRBD1 (5 bases). The V gene lost 6 bases and the J gene lost 3 bases, with 12 bases spanning the gap. CDR1 and CDR2 (germline): KGHSH, LQKENI. The CDR3 covers 14 residues. This chain's CDR3 is CASSPDRSNQPQHF. The CDR3 region has the DNA TGTGCCAGCTCCCCTGACAGATCCAATCAGCCCCAGCATTTT.

This clonotype was observed a few times. The chain joins TRBV19 to TRBJ2-1; D tentatively fits TRBD1 or TRBD2 (6 bases each). Germline assignment: CDR1 LNHDA and CDR2 SQIVND (reference sequence). Trimming took off 3 bases at V and 6 bases at J, with 15 bases between the two ends. The CDR3 totals 15 residues. The CDR3 reads CASSMMGTGANEQFF. The CDR3 nucleotides are TGTGCCAGTAGTATGATGGGGACGGGGGCCAATGAGCAGTTCTTC.

This clonotype was detected many times. The chain couples TRBV12-3 or TRBV12-4 to TRBJ2-3; 11 bases are a match to TRBD1. The length of the CDR3 is 16 residues. J lost 4 bases, V lost 8 bases, and 11 bases had no gene match. The DNA of the CDR3 is TGTGCCAGCCACTCCCCAGGACAGGGGGCAGCAGATACGCAGTATTTT. Amino acids: CASHSPGQGAADTQYF.

This clonotype was seen repeatedly, ten times or more. The V and J genes are TRBV7-9 and TRBJ1-2; D gene ambiguous. Germline V gives CDR1 SEHNR, CDR2 FQNEAQ (reference sequence). V gave up 11 bases and J gave up 6 bases, with 19 bases separating them. The length of the CDR3 is 13 residues. CDR3 bases: TGTGCCCCGAGTTCCAGAGGGAGCGATGGCTACACCTTC. This sequence encodes CAPSSRGSDGYTF.

This clonotype was detected many times. The V and J genes are TRBV12-3 or TRBV12-4 and TRBJ1-2; D unclear. Trimming took 7 bases from V and 4 from J, leaving 13 bases between them. This CDR3 is built from 13 residues. Here the CDR3 DNA reads TGTGCCAGCACCCCAACCATAGGCTATGGCTACACCTTC. Residues: CASTPTIGYGYTF.

The chain joins TRBV6-6 to TRBJ2-5, with 10 bases fitting TRBD2. Germline trimming cut 0 bases from V and 4 bases from J; bases unmatched to any gene: 5. Germline loops: CDR1 MNHNY, CDR2 SVGAGI (reference sequence). CDR3 length: 16 residues. In DNA form, the CDR3 reads TGTGCCAGCAGTTACTCGAGGGCTAGCGGGGGAGAGACCCAGTACTTC. This sequence encodes CASSYSRASGGETQYF.

Ten or more counts support this clonotype. The genes are TRBV5-1 and TRBJ2-5; D might be TRBD1 (5 bases). The CDR3 is made up of 14 amino acids. Per germline, CDR1 SGHRS and CDR2 YFSETQ. With 0 bases removed from V and 4 bases from J, the gap between germline ends came to 10 bases. CDR3 in amino acids: CASSLAGQGETQYF. CDR3 nucleotides: TGCGCCAGCAGCTTGGCGGGCCAGGGAGAGACCCAGTACTTC.

This clonotype appeared once. The germline gene is not matched at one end of the junction; a read error may be the cause. The chain joins TRBV2 to TRBJ1-4, with D unclear. The CDR3 spans 13 residues. Germline assignment: CDR1 SNHLY and CDR2 FYNNEI. CDR3 loop: CATSQLTNEKLLF. CDR3 bases: TGTGCCACCTCCCAACTAACTAATGAAAAACTGTTATTT.

This clonotype has a count of ten or more. The V gene is TRBV5-1, the J gene TRBJ1-1; TRBD1 might be the D (6 bases). CDR1 is SGHRS and CDR2 is YFSETQ in the germline V gene. The CDR3 consists of 14 residues. V lost 2 bases to trimming and J lost 3 bases, with 11 bases between them. The CDR3 DNA reads TGCGCCAGCAGCTTTCAGGGGCGGGACACTGAAGCTTTCTTT. Its translation is CASSFQGRDTEAFF.

The V call is TRBV4-1, the J call TRBJ2-5; 9 bases are a match to TRBD1. The V segment lost 2 bases and the J segment 1 base; nucleotides outside the gene matches: 8. The CDR3 has 17 amino acids. Germline CDR1 is MGHRA and CDR2 is YSYEKL. CDR3 coding DNA: TGCGCCAGCAGCCAACTGGGACAGGGCCGGTTCCAAGAGACCCAGTACTTC. Its protein is CASSQLGQGRFQETQYF.

This clonotype was recorded a few times. This rearrangement joins TRBV20-1 to TRBJ1-5; 10 positions agree with TRBD1. This CDR3 has 17 residues. Per germline, CDR1 DFQATT and CDR2 SNEGSKA (reference sequence). Trimming took 3 bases from V and 1 from J; bases not matched to a gene: 9. CDR3 sequence reads: CSASAGQGSSSNQPQHF. The CDR3 DNA sequence: TGCAGTGCTAGTGCGGGACAGGGGTCTTCCAGCAATCAGCCCCAGCATTTT.

To note about this clonotype: Given the absence of the conserved phenylalanine or tryptophan at the CDR3 end, a read error is likely. The DNA is left out, because the CDR3 cannot be placed on it with certainty; the CDR3 is given as TCRdb lists it. This chain links TRBV7-9 with TRBJ2-3; TRBD1 was called by the table and not checked on the DNA. Germline values: CDR1 SEHNR, CDR2 FQNEAQ (reference sequence). Termini included, the CDR3 measures 10 amino acids. The CDR3 region is CASSQLPGHY.

This chain connects TRBV20-1 to TRBJ1-2; tentative D call: TRBD1 (5 bases). V was pared by 1 base and J by 2 bases, with 5 bases between. CDR1 is DFQATT and CDR2 is SNEGSKA in the germline V gene (reference sequence). The CDR3 covers 12 residues. The chain's CDR3 is CSARGTNYGYTF. DNA of the CDR3: TGCAGTGCTAGAGGGACAAACTATGGCTACACCTTC.

This clonotype turned up a few times. This rearrangement joins TRBV7-6 to TRBJ1-6; tentatively, D is TRBD1 (5 bases). Per the germline V gene, CDR1 is SGHVS and CDR2 is FNYEAQ. CDR3 size: 13 residues. The V gene lost 4 bases and the J gene lost 8 bases, with 9 bases spanning the gap. CDR3 amino acids: CASSWDRHSPLHF. The CDR3 region has the DNA TGTGCCAGCAGCTGGGACCGACATTCACCCCTCCACTTT. The complete variable domain, with remaining parts taken from reference TRBV7-6 and TRBJ1-6, reads GAGVSQSPRYKVTKRGQDVALRCDPISGHVSLYWYRQALGQGPEFLTYFNYEAQQDKSGLPNDRFSAERPEGSISTLTIQRTEQRDSAMYRCASSWDRHSPLHFGNGTRLTVT.

This clonotype was seen more than once but under ten times. This sequence joins TRBV5-1 and TRBJ1-5, with D maybe TRBD1 (5 bases). Trimming shortened V by 0 bases and J by 1 base, and 11 bases separated the two germline ends. The CDR3 sequence is 16 residues long. Looked up from germline, CDR1 is SGHRS and CDR2 is YFSETQ. The DNA for the CDR3 is TGCGCCAGCAGCTTGGAGGGGATTGCAAGCAATCAGCCCCAGCATTTT. It specifies CASSLEGIASNQPQHF.

The chain uses TRBV7-8 and TRBJ2-7; unclear D gene. The CDR3 runs to 14 residues. Germline CDR1 is SGHVS and CDR2 is FQNEAQ. V lost 1 base to trimming and J lost 4 bases, with 11 bases between them. The CDR3 is CASSLGPADYEQYF. The CDR3 DNA reads TGTGCCAGCAGCTTAGGCCCCGCAGATTACGAGCAGTACTTC.